These 21 T cell receptor beta chains originate from one sample sequenced in a study of blood T cell repertoires in COVID-19. The repertoire was sequenced with immunoSEQ multiplex PCR; TCRdb's copy has only in-frame clones and lacks some. The sample shows approximately 200,000 clones, around 82% of them seen only once. Sequencing was done on a sample of peripheral blood. The receptors were gathered from a woman aged 55 to 70 with acute or convalescent COVID-19.

V is TRBV24-1 and J is TRBJ1-1; D perhaps matches TRBD1 (5 bases). From germline, CDR1 is KGHDR and CDR2 SFDVKD. V was shortened by 5 bases and J by 5 bases, with 14 bases between the two germline ends. The CDR3 extends over 14 amino acids. The CDR3 coding sequence is TGTGCCACCAGTGTACAGGAGGGTTGGACTGAAGCTTTCTTT. Amino acids: CATSVQEGWTEAFF.

The rearrangement joins TRBV7-2 to TRBJ2-7; TRBD1 matches 7 bases. CDR3 length equals 15 residues. Germline CDR1 is SGHTA and CDR2 is FQGNSA. The junction had 9 bases not matched to a gene; V was cut back by 3 bases and J by 4 bases. CDR3 region: CASSLGAQGVYEQYF. The CDR3 DNA reads as TGTGCCAGCAGCTTGGGTGCCCAGGGGGTATACGAGCAGTACTTC. Supplemented by reference TRBV7-2 and TRBJ2-7, the full variable domain reads GAGVSQSPSNKVTEKGKDVELRCDPISGHTALYWYRQSLGQGLEFLIYFQGNSAPDKSGLPSDRFSAERTGGSVSTLTIQRTQQEDSAVYLCASSLGAQGVYEQYFGPGTRLTVT.

This sequence joins TRBV7-2 and TRBJ2-1; D call uncertain. The CDR3 covers 12 residues. V shed 6 bases and J shed 9 bases, with 12 bases lying between them. From germline, CDR1 is SGHTA and CDR2 FQGNSA. The CDR3 DNA reads TGTGCCAGCAGTAAATCAGTAAGTGAGCAGTTCTTC. It is translated as CASSKSVSEQFF.

CDR3 DNA sequence: TGCGCCAGCAGCTTGGTAGGGAGCGCTGGTGAGCAGTACTTC. It codes for CASSLVGSAGEQYF. V gene TRBV5-1 combines with J gene TRBJ2-7; a weak D match, TRBD2 (5 bases). The CDR3 contains 14 residues. CDR1 is SGHRS, CDR2 YFSETQ, per germline. V dropped 0 bases and J dropped 7 bases, with 14 bases sitting between them.

The CDR3 DNA sequence: TGTGCCAGCAGCGTCCGGACTAGCGGGAACACCGGGGAGCTGTTTTTT. Encoded protein: CASSVRTSGNTGELFF. The V gene is TRBV9, the J gene TRBJ2-2; 10 bases line up with TRBD2. After removal of 2 bases from V and 1 base from J, the junction contained 2 bases not matched to a gene. Per germline, CDR1 SGDLS and CDR2 YYNGEE. CDR3 size: 16 residues.

This clone has only a few counts. The chain has TRBV6-1 and TRBJ2-6; 8 bases align to TRBD2. There are 15 residues in the CDR3. V shed 3 bases and J 2 bases; nucleotides not matched to a gene: 0. From germline, CDR1 is MNHNS and CDR2 SASEGT. The CDR3 is CASSERGAGANVLTF. Written as DNA, the CDR3 is TGTGCCAGCAGTGAGCGGGGGGCTGGGGCCAACGTCCTGACTTTC.

The chain carries TRBV3-1 (or the pseudogene TRBV3-2) and TRBJ2-7; D is unresolved. V lost 0 bases, J lost 7 bases, and 19 bases lay in between. The CDR3 runs 16 residues. Looked up from germline, CDR1 is LGHDT and CDR2 is YNNKEL (reference sequence). CDR3 sequence: CASSQESGLNLREQYF. CDR3 nucleotides: TGTGCCAGCAGCCAAGAAAGTGGCCTTAATCTCAGGGAGCAGTACTTC.

This clone was seen a single time. The chain has TRBV6-5 and TRBJ1-6; TRBD1 agrees at 10 bases. CDR3 length equals 14 residues. Germline CDR1 and CDR2: MNHEY and SVGAGI. Losses at the gene ends were 7 bases for V and 9 bases for J; bases not matched to a gene: 6. The CDR3 DNA is TGTGCCAGCACCAGGGGACAGGGGAGTTCACCCCTCCACTTT. This gives the protein CASTRGQGSSPLHF.

The gene calls are TRBV6-5 and TRBJ2-2, with no clear D. This CDR3 has 13 amino acids. The V gene's germline CDR1 is MNHEY and CDR2 SVGAGI. Between the trimmed V and J ends, which lost 6 bases and 5 bases, there was a span of 10 bases. The CDR3 spells CASRESGTGELFF. CDR3 nucleotides: TGTGCCAGCAGAGAGTCCGGGACCGGGGAGCTGTTTTTT.

The chain uses TRBV4-2 and TRBJ2-1, with TRBD2 identical over 7 bases. J gave up 2 bases and V 4 bases, and 8 bases lay outside the gene matches. Germline V gene lookup returns CDR1 LGHNA and CDR2 YNFKEQ. This CDR3 comprises 16 residues. The CDR3 bases are TGTGCCAGCAGCCCCAAAGGCAGCGGGGCCTACAATGAGCAGTTCTTC. Translating it yields CASSPKGSGAYNEQFF.

The rearrangement links TRBV2 to TRBJ1-1; D remains ambiguous. Per the germline V gene, CDR1 is SNHLY and CDR2 is FYNNEI. The V end lost 7 bases, the J end lost 10 bases, and 19 bases lay between the germline ends. The CDR3 is 13 amino acids. CDR3 in DNA: TGTGCCAGCACCACCCCCCGCACGGGGAGAGCTTTCTTT. Translated: CASTTPRTGRAFF.

The genes are TRBV5-4 and TRBJ1-5, with D possibly matching TRBD1 (6 bases). Germline assignment: CDR1 SGHNT and CDR2 YYREEE (reference sequence). V gave up 1 base and J gave up 7 bases, with 9 bases separating them. The CDR3 consists of 13 residues. CDR3 in DNA: TGTGCCAGCAGCTTGTCTCAGGGGCAGCCCCAGCATTTT. Its translation: CASSLSQGQPQHF.

This chain uses TRBV10-3 with TRBJ1-6; TRBD1 matches 10 bases. The CDR3 has 17 amino acids. Germline loops: CDR1 ENHRY, CDR2 SYGVKD. V lost 3 bases to trimming and J lost 5 bases; unmatched junction nucleotides: 7. The CDR3 DNA follows: TGTGCCATCAGTGACCCGACTGGACAGGGGGATAATTCACCCCTCCACTTT. Amino acids: CAISDPTGQGDNSPLHF.

This clone was picked up a small number of times. The V gene is TRBV4-2, the J gene TRBJ1-2, with 8 bases matching TRBD1. V shed 0 bases, J shed 4 bases, and the junction held 4 bases outside the gene matches. From germline, CDR1 is LGHNA and CDR2 YNFKEQ. This CDR3 contains 15 residues. The CDR3 nucleotides are TGTGCCAGCAGCCAAGAATCCGGGACAGGCTATGGCTACACCTTC. Amino acids: CASSQESGTGYGYTF.

J is TRBJ2-2 and V is TRBV24-1; D remains ambiguous. Germline assignment: CDR1 KGHDR and CDR2 SFDVKD. The V and J ends lost 1 base and 0 bases respectively, with 2 bases between them. The CDR3 has 14 amino acids. CDR3 bases: TGTGCCACCAGTGATTTCGCGAACACCGGGGAGCTGTTTTTT. This encodes CATSDFANTGELFF.

This clone turned up a few times. The chain recombines TRBV5-1 with TRBJ1-4; 8 nucleotides match TRBD1. The junction had 2 bases not matched to a gene; V was cut back by 4 bases and J by 3 bases. The CDR3 is made up of 14 amino acids. Germline V gene lookup returns CDR1 SGHRS and CDR2 YFSETQ. CDR3 sequence (DNA): TGCGCCAGCAGCCAGGACAGGGCTAATGAAAAACTGTTTTTT. Translating it yields CASSQDRANEKLFF.

This chain connects TRBV5-6 to TRBJ1-2; 7 nucleotides align to TRBD1. The trim removed 2 bases at V and 6 bases at J, leaving 1 base unmatched. The CDR3 length is 12 residues. The V gene's germline CDR1 is SGHDT and CDR2 YYEEEE. The CDR3 protein is CASSFDRDGYTF. The CDR3 nucleotides are TGTGCCAGCAGCTTTGACAGGGATGGCTACACCTTC. The complete variable domain, with remaining parts taken from reference TRBV5-6 and TRBJ1-2, reads DAGVTQSPTHLIKTRGQQVTLRCSPKSGHDTVSWYQQALGQGPQFIFQYYEEEERQRGNFPDRFSGHQFPNYSSELNVNALLLGDSALYLCASSFDRDGYTFGSGTRLTVV.

Only a few counts were recorded for this clone. This rearrangement joins TRBV5-6 to TRBJ2-7; 7 bases map to TRBD1. In germline, CDR1 is SGHDT, CDR2 YYEEEE. CDR3 length: 17 amino acids. Trimming at V came to 4 bases and at J to 1 base, leaving 14 bases not matched to a gene. The CDR3 DNA is TGTGCCAGCAGCGCTGGAACAGGACAGGCCATGTCCTACGAGCAGTACTTC. Translated: CASSAGTGQAMSYEQYF.

The rearrangement uses TRBV7-3 and TRBJ2-3; 7 bases match TRBD1. Germline V gene data show CDR1 as SGHTA and CDR2 as FQGTGA. The CDR3 spans 13 residues. The V and J ends lost 8 bases and 5 bases, in that order; junction bases with no gene match: 7. The CDR3 DNA sequence: TGTGCCAGCCGAGGGGGCGGACAAGATACGCAGTATTTT. Translating gives CASRGGGQDTQYF.

This clone appeared a few times. This chain connects TRBV5-6 to TRBJ1-2; 7 bases map to TRBD1. Germline V CDR1 and CDR2: SGHDT, YYEEEE. The CDR3 has 15 amino acids. V shed 4 bases and J 2 bases; nucleotides not matched to a gene: 8. CDR3 amino acids: CASSPGTAANYGYTF. CDR3 nucleotide sequence: TGTGCCAGCAGCCCGGGGACAGCGGCCAACTATGGCTACACCTTC.

J is TRBJ1-2 and V is TRBV7-8, with 11 bases lining up with TRBD1. J lost 0 bases, V lost 5 bases, and 11 bases had no gene match. The length of the CDR3 is 18 residues. Germline V CDR1 and CDR2: SGHVS, FQNEAQ. CDR3 DNA sequence: TGTGCCAGCAGCCTGACCGGGACAGGGGGTTTAGCTAACTATGGCTACACCTTC. Protein sequence: CASSLTGTGGLANYGYTF. The variable domain in full, with the rest retrieved from reference TRBV7-8 and TRBJ1-2, is GAGVSQSPRYKVAKRGQDVALRCDPISGHVSLFWYQQALGQGPEFLTYFQNEAQLDKSGLPSDRFFAERPEGSVSTLKIQRTQQEDSAVYLCASSLTGTGGLANYGYTFGSGTRLTVV.